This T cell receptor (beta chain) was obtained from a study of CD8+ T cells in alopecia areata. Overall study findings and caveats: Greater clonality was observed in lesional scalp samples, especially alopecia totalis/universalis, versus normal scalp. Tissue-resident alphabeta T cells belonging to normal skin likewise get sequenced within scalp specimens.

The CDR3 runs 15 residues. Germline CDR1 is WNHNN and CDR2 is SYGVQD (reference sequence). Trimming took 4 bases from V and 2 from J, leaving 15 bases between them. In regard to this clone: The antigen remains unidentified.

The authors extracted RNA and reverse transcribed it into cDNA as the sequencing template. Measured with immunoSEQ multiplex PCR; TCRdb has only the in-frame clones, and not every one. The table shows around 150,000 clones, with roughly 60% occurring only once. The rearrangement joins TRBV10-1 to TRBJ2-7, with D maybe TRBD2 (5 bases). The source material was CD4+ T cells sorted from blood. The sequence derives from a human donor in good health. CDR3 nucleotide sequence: TGCGCCAGCAGTGCTGCCTCGGGGAGTGCCTACGAGCAGTACTTC. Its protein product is CASSAASGSAYEQYF.